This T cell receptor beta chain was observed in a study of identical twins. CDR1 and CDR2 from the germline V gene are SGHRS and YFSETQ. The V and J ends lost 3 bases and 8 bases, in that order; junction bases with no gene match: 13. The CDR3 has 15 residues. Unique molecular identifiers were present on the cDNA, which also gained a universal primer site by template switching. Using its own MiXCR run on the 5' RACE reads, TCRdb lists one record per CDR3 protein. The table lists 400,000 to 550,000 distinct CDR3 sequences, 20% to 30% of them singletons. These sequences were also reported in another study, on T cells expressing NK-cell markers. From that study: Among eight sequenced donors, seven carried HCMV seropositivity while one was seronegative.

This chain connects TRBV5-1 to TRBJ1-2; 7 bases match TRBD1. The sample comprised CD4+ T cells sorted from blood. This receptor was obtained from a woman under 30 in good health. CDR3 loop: CASSWRSTGEVGYTF. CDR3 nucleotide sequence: TGCGCCAGCAGCTGGAGATCAACAGGGGAAGTCGGCTACACCTTC.